This TCR beta chain emerged from a study of beta chain features in type 1 diabetes. Study-wide points: Shorter TCRB CDR3s, moderately but significantly so, marked every one of the four CD4+ subsets in Type 1 diabetes patients. Overrepresentation of cells with high TCR expression could result from cDNA sequencing.

Expressed TCRB transcripts were sequenced because the entire RNA isolate underwent reverse transcription. For naive, central memory and regulatory T cell samples, reads averaged about 3.7 million. Libraries were prepared by immunoSEQ multiplex PCR; TCRdb keeps only in-frame clonotypes and omits some of them. The sample has fewer than 350,000 clones, under 8.5% seen once. CD45RO/CCR7/CD25/CD127/CD95/CD27 separated CD4+ naive, central memory, regulatory and stem cell-like memory cells by sorting. Trimming cost V 1 base and J 6 bases, with 14 bases left between them. In germline, CDR1 is SGHRS, CDR2 YFSETQ. This CDR3 has 15 amino acids. To note about this clone: The antigen is not known.

The sequence came from a woman under 30 in good health. Sequenced material: central memory CD4+ T cells from blood. The rearrangement joins TRBV5-1 to TRBJ2-1; D not resolved. The CDR3 here is CASSLLTSGVNEQFF. CDR3 coding DNA: TGCGCCAGCAGCTTGCTGACCTCTGGGGTCAATGAGCAGTTCTTC.